The 20 T cell receptor beta chains below come from one sample, sequenced in a study of blood T cell repertoires in COVID-19. Some clones are missing from TCRdb's copy, which holds only in-frame ones; the method was immunoSEQ multiplex PCR. The sample includes about 87,000 clones, less than 80% of them seen just once. The sequenced material came from peripheral blood. These receptors came from a woman aged 50 to 60 with acute or convalescent COVID-19.

In its sample, this clone was seen a few times. V usage is TRBV7-2 and J usage is TRBJ2-7, with D uncertain. With 0 bases removed from V and 3 bases from J, the gap between germline ends came to 12 bases. CDR3 length: 15 amino acids. In germline, CDR1 is SGHTA, CDR2 FQGNSA. In DNA form, the CDR3 reads TGTGCCAGCAGCTTAGCGCGCGGTAGTTTCTACGAGCAGTACTTC. Translated, it gives CASSLARGSFYEQYF.

V is TRBV6-9 and J is TRBJ1-4; D unresolved. Germline CDR1 MNHGY, CDR2 SVAAGI. The CDR3 has 15 residues. The V gene lost 4 bases and the J gene lost 0 bases, with 9 bases spanning the gap. This CDR3 reads CASSLPEATNEKLFF. CDR3 coding DNA: TGTGCCAGCAGTTTACCAGAGGCAACTAATGAAAAACTGTTTTTT.

The gene calls are TRBV4-1 and TRBJ1-5; TRBD1 aligns across 7 bases. The CDR3 loop spans 16 amino acids. From germline, CDR1 is MGHRA and CDR2 YSYEKL. V lost 1 base and J lost 2; bases outside the gene matches: 5. The CDR3 protein is CASSQVGQGGNQPQHF. Here the CDR3 DNA reads TGCGCCAGCAGCCAAGTAGGCCAGGGGGGCAATCAGCCCCAGCATTTT.

V usage is TRBV5-1 and J usage is TRBJ1-1, with a possible D match to TRBD1 (5 bases). V was pared by 3 bases and J by 3 bases, with 12 bases between. The CDR3 contains 14 residues. Germline V gene lookup returns CDR1 SGHRS and CDR2 YFSETQ. The CDR3 loop reads CASSWGEGDTEAFF. For the CDR3, the DNA is TGCGCCAGCAGCTGGGGGGAGGGTGACACTGAAGCTTTCTTT. The full variable domain, in which reference TRBV5-1 and TRBJ1-1 provide the parts outside the CDR3, is KAGVTQTPRYLIKTRGQQVTLSCSPISGHRSVSWYQQTPGQGLQFLFEYFSETQRNKGNFPGRFSGRQFSNSRSEMNVSTLELGDSALYLCASSWGEGDTEAFFGQGTRLTVV.

This chain joins TRBV29-1 and TRBJ2-7, with a possible D match to TRBD1 (5 bases). Per germline, CDR1 SQVTM and CDR2 ANQGSEA. This CDR3 is built from 12 residues. The V end lost 6 bases, the J end lost 3 bases, and 12 bases lay between the germline ends. For the CDR3, the DNA is TGCAGCGTCGGAGTAAGGGGCTACGAGCAGTACTTC. This codes for CSVGVRGYEQYF.

V is TRBV12-3 or TRBV12-4 and J is TRBJ2-7; TRBD1 might be the D (6 bases). V lost 6 bases and J 6 bases, leaving 15 bases between the germline ends. CDR3 size: 13 residues. The CDR3 loop reads CASSFLEGVEQYF. In nucleotides, the CDR3 is TGTGCCAGCAGCTTTCTCGAGGGGGTCGAGCAGTACTTC.

There are a few counts of this clone. This sequence joins TRBV19 and TRBJ2-1; 11 positions agree with TRBD1. Germline V gene data show CDR1 as LNHDA and CDR2 as SQIVND (reference sequence). The CDR3 is made up of 15 amino acids. Trimming at V came to 1 base and at J to 11 bases, leaving 7 bases not matched to a gene. CDR3 residues: CASSIVDRGPSKQFF. The CDR3 DNA is TGTGCCAGTAGTATAGTGGACAGGGGGCCTTCCAAGCAGTTCTTC.

This clone was seen only once. The V call is TRBV2, the J call TRBJ2-7, with D unresolved. The CDR3 consists of 12 residues. The V gene lost 8 bases and the J gene lost 1 base, with 9 bases spanning the gap. Germline assignment: CDR1 SNHLY and CDR2 FYNNEI. The CDR3 DNA reads TGTGCCAGCGGAGTGGGTTCCTACGAGCAGTACTTC. Protein: CASGVGSYEQYF.

This sequence joins TRBV3-1 (or the pseudogene TRBV3-2) and TRBJ2-1, with 10 bases fitting TRBD2. This CDR3 region has 15 residues. The V gene's germline CDR1 is LGHDT and CDR2 YNNKEL (reference sequence). Unmatched junction bases numbered 13, after V lost 7 bases and J lost 10 bases. The chain's CDR3 is CASNHVSGGKEEQFF. CDR3 nucleotides: TGTGCCAGCAACCACGTTAGCGGGGGGAAGGAGGAGCAGTTCTTC.

The chain has TRBV14 and TRBJ2-2; 8 bases fit TRBD1. This CDR3 has 16 residues. Germline CDR1 reads SGHDN; CDR2 reads FVKESK. V lost 6 bases to trimming and J lost 5 bases; unmatched junction nucleotides: 11. The CDR3 loop reads CASRSTGTGRTGELFF. In nucleotides, the CDR3 is TGTGCCAGCAGGAGCACTGGGACAGGAAGGACCGGGGAGCTGTTTTTT.

The gene calls are TRBV9 and TRBJ2-5, with TRBD2 matching over 11 bases. V was pared by 4 bases and J by 1 base, with 6 bases of the junction left unmatched. Germline assignment: CDR1 SGDLS and CDR2 YYNGEE. The CDR3 is made up of 16 amino acids. CDR3 sequence: CASSFSTSGVQETQYF. CDR3 in DNA: TGTGCCAGCAGCTTTTCGACTAGCGGGGTCCAAGAGACCCAGTACTTC.

The chain joins TRBV11-3 to TRBJ2-1; the D gene is possibly TRBD2 (6 bases). CDR3 length: 14 amino acids. The germline CDR1 and CDR2 sequences are SGHNT and YENEEA. The germline V and J ends were trimmed by 1 base and 4 bases, with 8 bases remaining between them. The CDR3 spells CASSLGGTYNEQFF. DNA for the CDR3: TGTGCCAGCAGCTTAGGGGGGACTTACAATGAGCAGTTCTTC.

V usage is TRBV28 and J usage is TRBJ1-4; TRBD1 is a possible D gene (5 bases). The CDR3 contains 15 residues. Trimming cost V 2 bases and J 4 bases, with 11 bases left between them. CDR1 is MDHEN, CDR2 SYDVKM, per germline. The CDR3: CASSLGGGGNEKLFF. In nucleotides, the CDR3 is TGTGCCAGCAGTTTAGGTGGCGGGGGTAATGAAAAACTGTTTTTT.

The chain uses TRBV6-4 and TRBJ2-1; 10 bases agree with TRBD2. Trimming removed 6 bases from V and 6 bases from J; junction bases left unmatched: 8. The CDR3 extends over 15 amino acids. CDR1 and CDR2 from the germline V gene are MRHNA and SNTAGT. CDR3 residues: CASSPLAGAGNEQFF. CDR3 sequence (DNA): TGTGCCAGCAGCCCTCTAGCGGGGGCTGGCAATGAGCAGTTCTTC.

The chain is built from TRBV6-5 and TRBJ2-3, with 9 bases identical to TRBD2. CDR1 MNHEY and CDR2 SVGAGI come from the germline V gene. J was trimmed by 5 bases and V by 2 bases; bases with no gene match: 8. This CDR3 region has 16 residues. CDR3 protein: CASSYDAGGRGDTQYF. As DNA, the CDR3 is TGTGCCAGCAGTTACGACGCGGGGGGGCGGGGAGATACGCAGTATTTT.

The CDR3: CASSPLLYTGELFF. The CDR3, as DNA: TGTGCCAGCAGCCCCTTACTCTACACCGGGGAGCTGTTTTTT. The gene calls are TRBV3-1 (or the pseudogene TRBV3-2) and TRBJ2-2; no firm D call. Germline lookup yields CDR1 LGHDT and CDR2 YNNKEL (reference sequence). The V end lost 4 bases, the J end lost 3 bases, and 9 bases lay between the germline ends. This CDR3 has 14 amino acids.

This clone has more than one count but fewer than ten. The J gene is TRBJ1-3, the V gene TRBV20-1; a possible D gene is TRBD1 (5 bases). The CDR3 contains 15 residues. Trimming stripped 3 bases from V and 0 bases from J, with 12 bases between. Germline CDR1 DFQATT, CDR2 SNEGSKA (reference sequence). The CDR3 protein is CSASPDSRSGNTIYF. The CDR3 DNA sequence: TGCAGTGCTAGTCCCGACAGCCGCTCTGGAAACACCATATATTTT.

This rearrangement joins TRBV19 to TRBJ1-1, with D unclear. The CDR3 loop spans 14 amino acids. Per the germline V gene, CDR1 is LNHDA and CDR2 is SQIVND (reference sequence). Trimming left V 0 bases short and J 5 bases short, with 10 bases between. The chain's CDR3 is CASSIDKPWTEAFF. The DNA of the CDR3 is TGTGCCAGTAGTATAGATAAGCCGTGGACTGAAGCTTTCTTT.

V usage is TRBV7-3 and J usage is TRBJ2-7; D possibly corresponds to TRBD2 (6 bases). The germline CDR1 and CDR2 sequences are SGHTA and FQGTGA. Trimming shortened V by 3 bases and J by 1 base, and 10 bases separated the two germline ends. There are 14 residues in the CDR3. CDR3 nucleotides: TGTGCCAGCAGCTTTAGCGGCGGATCCTACGAGCAGTACTTC. Translation gives CASSFSGGSYEQYF.

The J gene is TRBJ1-2, the V gene TRBV24-1; 10 nucleotides match TRBD1. The ends lost 5 bases at V and 8 bases at J; junction bases unmatched: 10. This CDR3 is 15 amino acids long. CDR1 and CDR2 (germline): KGHDR, SFDVKD. DNA for the CDR3: TGTGCCACCAGTGGCCAGGGACAGGGGACGGCGGGCTACACCTTC. This codes for CATSGQGQGTAGYTF.